The source of this TCR beta chain is a study of OX40 agonist ivuxolimab in advanced cancers. Background on the study: Patients received ivuxolimab, an intravenous treatment, every 2 weeks at 0.01 to 10 mg/kg.

Sequencing was performed with immunoSEQ multiplex PCR; in TCRdb, only in-frame clones are kept and a portion is missing. The sample shows roughly 49,000 clones, about 88% of them seen only once. Concerning this clone itself: Its cognate antigen is unknown.

Study-wide results and caveats: The study found that CD8+ T cells averaged more expanded clones than CD4+.

This CDR3 spans 11 amino acids. Trimming took off 7 bases at V and 5 bases at J, with 11 bases between the two ends. From germline, CDR1 is SQVTM and CDR2 ANQGSEA. The TCR originated in an adult with an advanced solid tumor such as melanoma, head and neck, liver or kidney cancer. The chain recombines TRBV29-1 with TRBJ2-5, with D tentatively TRBD1 or TRBD2 (5 bases each). The sequences come from CD4+ or CD8+ T cells sorted from blood, collected in a trial of the OX40 agonist ivuxolimab. The CDR3: CSETEGETQYF. For the CDR3, the DNA is TGCAGCGAGACTGAGGGGGAGACCCAGTACTTC.